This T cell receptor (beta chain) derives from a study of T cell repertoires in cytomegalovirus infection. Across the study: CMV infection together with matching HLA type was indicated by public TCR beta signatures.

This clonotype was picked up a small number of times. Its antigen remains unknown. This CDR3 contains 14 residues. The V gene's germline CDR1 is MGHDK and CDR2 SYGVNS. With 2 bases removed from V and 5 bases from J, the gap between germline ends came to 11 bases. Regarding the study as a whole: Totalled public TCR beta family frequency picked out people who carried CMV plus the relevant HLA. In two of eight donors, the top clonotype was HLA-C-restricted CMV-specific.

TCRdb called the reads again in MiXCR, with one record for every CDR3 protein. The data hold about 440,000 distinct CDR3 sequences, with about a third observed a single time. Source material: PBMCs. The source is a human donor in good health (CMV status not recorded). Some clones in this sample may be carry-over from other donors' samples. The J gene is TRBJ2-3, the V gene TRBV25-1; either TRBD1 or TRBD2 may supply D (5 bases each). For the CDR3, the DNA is TGTGCCAGCAGTGAAGGTGGGGGAAGAGATACGCAGTATTTT. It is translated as CASSEGGGRDTQYF.